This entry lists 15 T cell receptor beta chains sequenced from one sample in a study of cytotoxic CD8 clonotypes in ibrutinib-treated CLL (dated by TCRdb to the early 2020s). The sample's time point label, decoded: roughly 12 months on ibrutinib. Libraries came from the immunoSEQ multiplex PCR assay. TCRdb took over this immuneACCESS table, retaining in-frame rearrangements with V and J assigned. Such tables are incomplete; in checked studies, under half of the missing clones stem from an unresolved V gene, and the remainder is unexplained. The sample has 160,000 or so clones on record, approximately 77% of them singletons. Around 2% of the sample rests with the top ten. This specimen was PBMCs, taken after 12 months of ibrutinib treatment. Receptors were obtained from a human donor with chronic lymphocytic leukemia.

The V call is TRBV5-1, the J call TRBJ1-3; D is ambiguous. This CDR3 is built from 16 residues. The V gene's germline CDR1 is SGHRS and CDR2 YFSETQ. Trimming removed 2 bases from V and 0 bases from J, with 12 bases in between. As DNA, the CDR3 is TGCGCCAGCAGCTTAAATAGGCAGTACTCTGGAAACACCATATATTTT. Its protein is CASSLNRQYSGNTIYF.

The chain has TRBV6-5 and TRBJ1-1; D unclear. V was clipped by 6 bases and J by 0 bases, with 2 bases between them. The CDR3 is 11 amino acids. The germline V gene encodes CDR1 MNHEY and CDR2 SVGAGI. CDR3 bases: TGTGCCAGCAGAGTGAACACTGAAGCTTTCTTT. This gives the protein CASRVNTEAFF.

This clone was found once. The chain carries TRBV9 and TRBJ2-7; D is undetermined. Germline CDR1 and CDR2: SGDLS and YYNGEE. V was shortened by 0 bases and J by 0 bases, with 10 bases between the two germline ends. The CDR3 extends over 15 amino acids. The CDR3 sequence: CASSVGRTSSYEQYF. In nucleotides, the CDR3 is TGTGCCAGCAGCGTAGGACGGACGAGCTCCTACGAGCAGTACTTC.

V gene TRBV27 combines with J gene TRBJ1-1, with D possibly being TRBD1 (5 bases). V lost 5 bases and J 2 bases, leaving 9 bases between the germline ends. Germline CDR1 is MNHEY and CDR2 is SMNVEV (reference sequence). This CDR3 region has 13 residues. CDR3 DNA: TGTGCCAGCAGTGTGACAGTTAACACTGAAGCTTTCTTT. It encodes CASSVTVNTEAFF.

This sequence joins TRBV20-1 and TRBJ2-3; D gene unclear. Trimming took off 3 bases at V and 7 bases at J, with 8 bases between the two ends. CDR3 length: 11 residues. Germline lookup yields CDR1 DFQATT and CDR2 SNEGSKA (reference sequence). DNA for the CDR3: TGCAGTGCTAGTCGCAGTTATACGCAGTATTTT. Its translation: CSASRSYTQYF.

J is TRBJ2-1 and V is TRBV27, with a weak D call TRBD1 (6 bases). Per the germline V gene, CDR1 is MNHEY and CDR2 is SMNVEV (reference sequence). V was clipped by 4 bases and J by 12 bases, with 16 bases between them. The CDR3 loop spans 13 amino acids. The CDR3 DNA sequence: TGTGCCAGCAGTTCCCTAAGGGACATTGGGCAGTTCTTC. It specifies CASSSLRDIGQFF.

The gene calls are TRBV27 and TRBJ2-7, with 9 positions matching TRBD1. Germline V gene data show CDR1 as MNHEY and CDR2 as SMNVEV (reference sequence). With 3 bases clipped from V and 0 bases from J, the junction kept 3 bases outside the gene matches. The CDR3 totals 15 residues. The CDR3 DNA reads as TGTGCCAGCAGTTTGGACAGGGGAAACTCCTACGAGCAGTACTTC. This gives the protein CASSLDRGNSYEQYF.

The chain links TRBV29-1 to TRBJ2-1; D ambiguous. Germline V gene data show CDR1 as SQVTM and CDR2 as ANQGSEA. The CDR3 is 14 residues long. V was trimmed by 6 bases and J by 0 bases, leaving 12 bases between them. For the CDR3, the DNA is TGCAGCGTACACCCACAAAGCTCCTACAATGAGCAGTTCTTC. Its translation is CSVHPQSSYNEQFF.

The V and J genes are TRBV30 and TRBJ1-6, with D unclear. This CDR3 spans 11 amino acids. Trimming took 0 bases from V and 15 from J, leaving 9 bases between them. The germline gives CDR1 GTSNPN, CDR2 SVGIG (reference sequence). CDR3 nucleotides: TGTGCCTGGAGTGTCAGTAGGGACCTCCACTTT. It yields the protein CAWSVSRDLHF.

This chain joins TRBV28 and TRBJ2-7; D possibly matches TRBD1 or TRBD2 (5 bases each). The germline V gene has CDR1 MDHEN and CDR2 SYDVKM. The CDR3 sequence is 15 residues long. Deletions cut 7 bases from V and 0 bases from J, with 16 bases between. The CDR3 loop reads CASTTQGRISYEQYF. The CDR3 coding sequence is TGTGCCAGCACTACCCAGGGACGAATCTCCTACGAGCAGTACTTC. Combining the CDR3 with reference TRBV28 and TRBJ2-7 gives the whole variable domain DVKVTQSSRYLVKRTGEKVFLECVQDMDHENMFWYRQDPGLGLRLIYFSYDVKMKEKGDIPEGYSVSREKKERFSLILESASTNQTSMYLCASTTQGRISYEQYFGPGTRLTVT.

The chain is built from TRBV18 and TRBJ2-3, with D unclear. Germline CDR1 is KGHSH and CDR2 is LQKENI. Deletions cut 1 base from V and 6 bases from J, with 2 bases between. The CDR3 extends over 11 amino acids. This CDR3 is CASSPQDTQYF. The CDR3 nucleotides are TGTGCCAGCTCACCACAGGATACGCAGTATTTT. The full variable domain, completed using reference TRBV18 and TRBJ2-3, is NAGVMQNPRHLVRRRGQEARLRCSPMKGHSHVYWYRQLPEEGLKFMVYLQKENIIDESGMPKERFSAEFPKEGPSILRIQQVVRGDSAAYFCASSPQDTQYFGPGTRLTVL.

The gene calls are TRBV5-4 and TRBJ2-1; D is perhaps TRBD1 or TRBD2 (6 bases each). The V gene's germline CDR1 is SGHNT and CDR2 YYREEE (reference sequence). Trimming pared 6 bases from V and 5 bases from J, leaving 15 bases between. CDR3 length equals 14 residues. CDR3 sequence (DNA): TGTGCCAGCAACCCCCGGGGGCCTAACAATGAGCAGTTCTTC. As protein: CASNPRGPNNEQFF.

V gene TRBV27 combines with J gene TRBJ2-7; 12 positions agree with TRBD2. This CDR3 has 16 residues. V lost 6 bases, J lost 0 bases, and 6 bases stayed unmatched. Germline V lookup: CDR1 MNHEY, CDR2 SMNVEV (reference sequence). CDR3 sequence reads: CASRSTSGSSSYEQYF. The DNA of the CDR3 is TGTGCCAGCAGGTCGACTAGCGGGAGCTCCTCCTACGAGCAGTACTTC.

CDR3 amino acids: CASSQDLGSDQPQHF. CDR3 DNA: TGTGCCAGCAGCCAAGATTTAGGTAGTGATCAGCCCCAGCATTTT. The genes are TRBV4-2 and TRBJ1-5, with D unresolved. V dropped 0 bases and J dropped 5 bases, with 11 bases sitting between them. CDR1 and CDR2 (germline): LGHNA, YNFKEQ. The length of the CDR3 is 15 residues.

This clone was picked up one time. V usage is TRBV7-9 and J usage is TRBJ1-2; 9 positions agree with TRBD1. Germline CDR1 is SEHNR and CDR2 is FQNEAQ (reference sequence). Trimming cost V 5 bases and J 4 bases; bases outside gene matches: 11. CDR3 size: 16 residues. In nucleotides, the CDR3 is TGTGCCAGCAGCCGATCCGGGACAGGGTCCCGCTATGGCTACACCTTC. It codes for CASSRSGTGSRYGYTF.